These 3 T cell receptor beta chains were all obtained from the same sample, sequenced in a study of T-cell memory formation after mild COVID-19. TCRdb analysed the 5' RACE reads with MiXCR anew, one entry per CDR3 protein. The sample lists 310,000 or so distinct CDR3 sequences; approximately 15% were seen once. The specimen sequenced was PBMCs or a T cell subset sorted from them (not recorded which). Every receptor here comes from a man aged 18 to 30 who had mild COVID-19 (a few samples of this study predate the infection). Cell type and time point are not known.

This sequence joins TRBV7-2 and TRBJ1-2, with no clear D. The CDR3 has 15 amino acids. V gave up 1 base and J gave up 1 base, with 10 bases separating them. The germline CDR1 and CDR2 sequences are SGHTA and FQGNSA. The DNA of the CDR3 is TGTGCCAGCAGCTTAGGCGTGGGTGTTAACTATGGCTACACCTTC. It translates to CASSLGVGVNYGYTF.

This clonotype was detected a few times. The chain couples TRBV6-5 to TRBJ1-2, with D tentatively TRBD1 (5 bases). The CDR3 is 13 residues long. CDR1 is MNHEY and CDR2 is SVGAGI in the germline V gene. V was pared by 6 bases and J by 0 bases, with 8 bases between. The CDR3 nucleotides read TGTGCCAGCAGGACAGTCCCTAACTATGGCTACACCTTC. It specifies CASRTVPNYGYTF.

This clonotype was counted a few times. The J gene is TRBJ1-5, the V gene TRBV29-1, with unresolved D. The germline CDR1 and CDR2 sequences are SQVTM and ANQGSEA. This CDR3 has 13 amino acids. The ends were cut back, 4 bases at V and 4 bases at J, with 11 bases in the middle. The CDR3 DNA sequence: TGCAGCGTTGTTTGGGGTCAGAATCAGCCCCAGCATTTT. Translating gives CSVVWGQNQPQHF.